This T cell receptor (beta chain) was retrieved from a study of Ad26.COV2.S vaccination and SARS-CoV-2 variants (dated by TCRdb to about 2021). Study-level background: Donors in the vaccine arm were drawn from COV1001, a phase I-IIa trial of Ad26.COV2.S in healthy adults that was multicentre, randomized, double-blind and placebo-controlled. Ad26.COV2.S was given intramuscularly at 5x10^10 or 1x10^11 viral particles, as a single shot or as two shots 56 days apart. TCRbeta repertoire sequencing served as the tool for gauging how specific and how broad the SARS-CoV-2-reactive T cell receptors were following Ad26.COV2.S vaccination. A total of 32 samples were included in the TCR-sequenced set, comprising around 19 Ad26.COV2.S vaccine recipients, 5 placebo recipients and 8 SARS-CoV-2 convalescent individuals. Participants in the trial were split at random into five groups of five each, receiving low-dose or high-dose Ad26.COV2.S once or twice, or else placebo on both occasions. Investigators remained blinded to trial group allocation during experiments and outcome assessment.

What the authors observed across the whole study: According to the authors, total T cell responses may have been underestimated by the TCR breadth and depth analyses. The study lacked the statistical power to compare responses across vaccine doses or regimens. Vaccine and placebo recipients had similar non-spike TCR breadth, a finding consistent with the vaccine containing only spike. Substantial breadth of spike-specific CD8+ and CD4+ T cell responses was reported after vaccination. Spike-specific TCR breadth was higher in Ad26.COV2.S recipients than in placebo recipients (P = 0.0014).

The immunoSEQ Assay was the method used to sequence TCRbeta CDR3 regions. After extraction, genomic DNA underwent amplification by bias-controlled multiplex PCR, followed by high-throughput sequencing. The authors' pipeline ran thus. To quantify the absolute abundance of each unique TCRbeta CDR3 region, sequences were collapsed and filtered. T cell fraction was estimated by normalizing TCRbeta template counts to usable DNA, which was measured by amplifying reference genes present in all nucleated cells. Repertoire TCRs were annotated as SARS-CoV-2-specific when V gene, CDR3 amino acid sequence and J gene were exactly matched to a known reactive TCR set. The reference SARS-CoV-2 TCR set was derived from MIRA and filtered for enrichment in COVID-19-positive ImmuneCODE repertoires, a step that removed public or cross-reactive TCRs. Using the MIRA antigens, annotated TCRs were further analysed by specific ORF or by position within an ORF. Breadth was defined as the number of annotated unique rearrangements divided by the total number of unique productive rearrangements, and depth was defined as the summed frequency of the annotated unique rearrangements. Group comparisons of TCR breadth used two-sided Wilcoxon rank-sum tests. TCRdb provides this immuneACCESS table in a form limited to in-frame rearrangements. Some clones are lacking; in checked studies, under half of them reflect an unresolved V gene, and why the rest are absent is not known. The V and J calls and clone size come from that table; D and trimming were worked out from the DNA. The sample yields some 350,000 clones; 70% to 90% were counted once. 3.3% of the sample is in the top ten clones.

This clone occurred a few times. The antigen it binds to is not known. It has no much larger one-base neighbor in the sample; base qualities were not kept. The treatment or condition label corresponds to: around 19 received Ad26.COV2.S at low or high dose, single or two shots; 5 received placebo; per-sample allocation not given. For vaccine and placebo recipients, the sequenced repertoires came from samples collected on day 63 after the first injection. Between 29 July and 7 August 2020, Cohort 1b enrolled 25 adults aged 18-55 years at one site in Boston, USA. As a vaccine, Ad26.COV2.S was a replication-incompetent adenovirus type 26 vector that expressed a prefusion-stabilized SARS-CoV-2 spike protein derived from the original Wuhan strain. The CDR3 covers 13 residues, taking in both the cysteine and the phenylalanine. The kept DNA is CDR3 alone, 39 bases in frame from the first base. Germline trimming amounts to 6 bases on V and 3 bases on J, with 3 as the count of junction bases outside the gene matches. Reading the germline V gene (reference sequence) gives CDR1 LNHDA and CDR2 SQIVND.

This receptor was identified in a person between 18 and 65 years old who received the Ad26.COV2.S COVID-19 vaccine or a placebo. The chain is made from TRBV19 and TRBJ2-7, with TRBD1 identical over 9 junction bases. The source was peripheral blood, collected in a trial of Ad26.COV2.S vaccine versus placebo. Read as DNA, the sequence is TGTGCCAGTAGCGGGGGACAGGGCTACGAGCAGTACTTC. The resulting protein is CASSGGQGYEQYF.